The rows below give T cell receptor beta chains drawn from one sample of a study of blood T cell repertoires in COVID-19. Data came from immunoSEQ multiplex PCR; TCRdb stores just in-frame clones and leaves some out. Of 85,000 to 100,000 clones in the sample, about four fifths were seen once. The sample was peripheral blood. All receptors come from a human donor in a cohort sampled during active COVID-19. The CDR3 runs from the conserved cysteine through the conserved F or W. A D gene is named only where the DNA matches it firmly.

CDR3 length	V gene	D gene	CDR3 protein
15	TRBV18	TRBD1	CASSPKQGANTEAFF
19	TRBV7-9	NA	CASSLVSPNPGRGYQPQHF
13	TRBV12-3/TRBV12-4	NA	CASSGNLRVEQYF
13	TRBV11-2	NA	CASSYDRTGELFF
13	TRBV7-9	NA	CASSLERHGTQYF
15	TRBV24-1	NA	CATSDSGTRNQPQHF
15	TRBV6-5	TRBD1	CASSYGDRVGEKLFF
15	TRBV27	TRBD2	CATRREPLSTDTQYF
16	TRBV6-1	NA	CASSEALYLDTGELFF
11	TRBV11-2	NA	CASSSQYEQYF
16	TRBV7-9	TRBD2	CASSLGGLAGTGELFF
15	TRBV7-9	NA	CASILGAVSNTEAFF
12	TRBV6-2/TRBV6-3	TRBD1	CASSGRQGWAFF
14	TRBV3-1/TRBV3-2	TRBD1	CASSKGQSNQPQHF
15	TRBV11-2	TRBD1	CASSRGTVATDTQYF
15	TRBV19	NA	CASSEGGGAQETQYF
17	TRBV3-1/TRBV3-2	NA	CASSQVLSGQGQETQYF
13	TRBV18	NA	CASSPRDTGELFF
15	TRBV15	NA	CATSRPGGGSGELFF
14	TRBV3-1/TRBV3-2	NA	CASSPRGGGRGYTF
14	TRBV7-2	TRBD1	CASSAGQGVAEQYF
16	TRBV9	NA	CASSGRLHSGANVLTF
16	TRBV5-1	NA	CASSLGPGDQGYGYTF
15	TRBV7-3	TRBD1	CASSLGQSYNSPLHF
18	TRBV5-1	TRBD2	CASSLAPPAGGVRVPQYF
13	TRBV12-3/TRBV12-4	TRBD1	CASSRTGNSPLHF